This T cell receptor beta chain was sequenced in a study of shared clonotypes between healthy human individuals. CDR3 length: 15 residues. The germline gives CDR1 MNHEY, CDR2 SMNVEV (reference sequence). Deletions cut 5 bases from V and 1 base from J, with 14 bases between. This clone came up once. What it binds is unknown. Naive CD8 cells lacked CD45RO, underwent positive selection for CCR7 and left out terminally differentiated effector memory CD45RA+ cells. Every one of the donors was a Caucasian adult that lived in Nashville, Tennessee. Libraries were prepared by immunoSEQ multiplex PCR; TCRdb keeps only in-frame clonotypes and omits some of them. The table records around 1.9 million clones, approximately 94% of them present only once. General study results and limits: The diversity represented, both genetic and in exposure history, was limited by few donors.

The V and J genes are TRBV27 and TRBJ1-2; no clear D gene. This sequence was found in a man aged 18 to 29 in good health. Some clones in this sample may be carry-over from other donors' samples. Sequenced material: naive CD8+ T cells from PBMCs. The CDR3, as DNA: TGTGCCAGCAGTGAAACTAACGACGGTAACTATGGCTACACCTTC. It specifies CASSETNDGNYGYTF.